These T cell receptor beta chains were read from a single sample in a study of memory CD4+ T cells and cytomegalovirus serostatus. TCRdb's table, derived via immunoSEQ multiplex PCR, lists solely in-frame clones and lacks some. The top ten clones hold roughly 4% of a sample with 85,000 to 100,000 clones, about 80% of them seen once. The sequenced material came from memory CD4+ T cells from blood. The receptor set was obtained from an adult in good health and CMV-seropositive. Both conserved end residues are part of each CDR3. D genes are given only for firm matches. Expanded clones are given a class, and other clones once, few, many or no size at all.

TRBJ1-1	.	.	TRBV28	CASSPRAMVREAFF	TGTGCCAGCTCCCCTCGGGCGATGGTGCGGGAAGCTTTCTTT
TRBJ1-4	.	.	TRBV21-1	CASSGFRSIVGEKLFF	TGTGCCAGCAGCGGGTTCAGATCGATCGTAGGTGAAAAACTGTTTTTT
TRBJ1-5	.	.	TRBV5-4	CASSVGTSSNQPQHF	TGTGCCAGCAGCGTAGGGACCTCAAGCAATCAGCCCCAGCATTTT
TRBJ2-7	.	.	TRBV7-9	CASSLARPASAPSYEQYF	TGTGCCAGCAGCTTAGCAAGACCGGCCTCTGCGCCCTCCTACGAGCAGTACTTC
TRBJ1-2	.	.	TRBV27	CASSLWVGGGGYTF	TGTGCCAGCAGTTTATGGGTCGGGGGAGGAGGCTACACCTTC
TRBJ2-5	.	.	TRBV7-7	CASSLAVQETQYF	TGTGCTAGCAGCTTAGCCGTCCAAGAGACCCAGTACTTC
TRBJ1-2	.	TRBD1	TRBV5-1	CASSRQGEGYTF	TGCGCCAGCAGCCGACAGGGAGAAGGCTACACCTTC
TRBJ2-1	few	TRBD1	TRBV19	CASSAFQDRESQFF	TGTGCCAGTAGTGCCTTCCAGGACAGGGAGAGCCAGTTCTTC
TRBJ2-1	once	.	TRBV4-1	CASSQEGASYNEQFF	TGCGCCAGCAGCCAAGAAGGAGCTTCCTACAATGAGCAGTTCTTC
TRBJ1-2	.	TRBD1	TRBV2	CASIQQGIGVGYTF	TGTGCCAGCATCCAACAGGGGATCGGAGTCGGCTACACCTTC
TRBJ1-2	.	TRBD1	TRBV5-4	CASRQGQGYIVRGYTF	TGTGCCAGCAGACAGGGACAGGGGTATATCGTTCGTGGCTACACCTTC
TRBJ2-7	.	TRBD2	TRBV14	CASSQIASSGSGYEQYF	TGTGCCAGCAGCCAAATAGCGTCTAGCGGGAGTGGTTACGAGCAGTACTTC
TRBJ2-5	.	.	TRBV15	CATSRELGETQYF	TGTGCCACCAGCAGAGAGCTGGGAGAGACCCAGTACTTC
TRBJ1-4	few	.	TRBV2	CAGSGTAREKLFF	TGTGCCGGCTCCGGGACGGCCAGGGAAAAACTGTTTTTT
TRBJ2-5	once	TRBD1	TRBV6-5	CASSLQGLETQYF	TGTGCCAGCAGTCTACAGGGGCTTGAGACCCAGTACTTC
TRBJ2-5	once	.	TRBV5-4	CASSYDQQETQYF	TGTGCCAGCAGCTATGACCAACAAGAGACCCAGTACTTC
TRBJ2-7	.	TRBD2	TRBV5-1	CASRAGLAAYEQYF	TGCGCCAGCAGGGCTGGACTAGCAGCCTACGAGCAGTACTTC
TRBJ2-5	.	TRBD2	TRBV19	CASSGTSSETQYF	TGTGCCAGTAGTGGGACTAGCAGTGAGACCCAGTACTTC
TRBJ2-3	.	.	TRBV7-3	CASSLNGWGTDTQYF	TGTGCCAGCAGCTTAAACGGGTGGGGCACAGATACGCAGTATTTT
TRBJ1-2	.	.	TRBV6-1	CASSLRQVANYGYTF	TGTGCCAGCAGTTTAAGACAGGTAGCTAACTATGGCTACACCTTC